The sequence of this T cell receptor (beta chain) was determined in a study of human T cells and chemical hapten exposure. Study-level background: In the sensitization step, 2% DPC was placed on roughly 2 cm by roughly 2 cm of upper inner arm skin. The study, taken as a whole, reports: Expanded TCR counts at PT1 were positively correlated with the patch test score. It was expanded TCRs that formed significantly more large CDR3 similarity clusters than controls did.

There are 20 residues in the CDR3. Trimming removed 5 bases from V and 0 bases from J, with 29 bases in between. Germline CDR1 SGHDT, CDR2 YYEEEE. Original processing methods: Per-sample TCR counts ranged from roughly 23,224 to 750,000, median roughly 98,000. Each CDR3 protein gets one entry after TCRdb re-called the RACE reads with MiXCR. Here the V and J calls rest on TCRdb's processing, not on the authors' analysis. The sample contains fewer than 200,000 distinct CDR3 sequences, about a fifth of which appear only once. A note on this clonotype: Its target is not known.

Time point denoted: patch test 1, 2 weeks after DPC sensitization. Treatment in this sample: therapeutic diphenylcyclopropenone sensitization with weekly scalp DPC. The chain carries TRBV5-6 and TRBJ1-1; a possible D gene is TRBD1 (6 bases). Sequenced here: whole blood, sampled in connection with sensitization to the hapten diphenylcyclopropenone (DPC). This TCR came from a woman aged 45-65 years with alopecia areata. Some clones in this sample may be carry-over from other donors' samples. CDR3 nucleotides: TGTGCCAGCAGAATCGCCCTAAAGGGGGGCCGCAGGGGCATGAACACTGAAGCTTTCTTT. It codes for CASRIALKGGRRGMNTEAFF. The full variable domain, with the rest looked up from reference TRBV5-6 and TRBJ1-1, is DAGVTQSPTHLIKTRGQQVTLRCSPKSGHDTVSWYQQALGQGPQFIFQYYEEEERQRGNFPDRFSGHQFPNYSSELNVNALLLGDSALYLCASRIALKGGRRGMNTEAFFGQGTRLTVV.